These 26 T cell receptor beta chains were all obtained from the same sample, sequenced in a study of early stage breast cancer tumors. Clones were sequenced by immunoSEQ multiplex PCR, and TCRdb holds only the in-frame ones, with some missing. Of about 29,000 clones listed, 80% to 90% are singletons. The sequenced sample consisted of blood. The origin of the receptors is a person aged 45-65 years with breast cancer.

This clone occurred once. V is TRBV19 and J is TRBJ2-7; D might be TRBD2 (5 bases). CDR1 and CDR2 (germline): LNHDA, SQIVND (reference sequence). Trimming took off 2 bases at V and 2 bases at J, with 10 bases between the two ends. The CDR3 has 14 amino acids. CDR3 nucleotide sequence: TGTGCCAGTAGTATAAGGACTGGTCCCTACGAGCAGTACTTC. Its protein product is CASSIRTGPYEQYF.

The J gene is TRBJ1-1, the V gene TRBV7-3; 9 bases agree with TRBD1. Germline CDR1 and CDR2: SGHTA and FQGTGA. J was trimmed by 5 bases and V by 6 bases; bases with no gene match: 10. The length of the CDR3 is 15 residues. CDR3 in amino acids: CASSSTGGGGTEAFF. The CDR3 DNA sequence: TGTGCCAGCAGTTCGACAGGGGGAGGAGGGACTGAAGCTTTCTTT.

This clone has a handful of counts. This rearrangement joins TRBV15 to TRBJ2-7, with D maybe TRBD2 (5 bases). The V end was cut by 1 base, the J end by 3 bases, with 13 bases between. The CDR3 spans 15 residues. In germline, CDR1 is LNHNV, CDR2 YYDKDF (reference sequence). This chain's CDR3 is CATSRVRGSSYEQYF. The CDR3 region has the DNA TGTGCCACCAGCAGAGTTCGAGGGAGTAGCTACGAGCAGTACTTC.

This clone was found once. The J gene is TRBJ1-1, the V gene TRBV7-7, with unresolved D. Trimming removed 1 base from V and 0 bases from J, with 3 bases in between. Germline CDR1 is SSHAT and CDR2 is FNYEAQ (reference sequence). The CDR3 consists of 13 residues. The CDR3 is CASSLELNTEAFF. For the CDR3, the DNA is TGTGCCAGCAGCTTAGAACTGAACACTGAAGCTTTCTTT. The full variable domain, its missing parts supplied by reference TRBV7-7 and TRBJ1-1, is GAGVSQSPRYKVTKRGQDVTLRCDPISSHATLYWYQQALGQGPEFLTYFNYEAQPDKSGLPSDRFSAERPEGSISTLTIQRTEQRDSAMYRCASSLELNTEAFFGQGTRLTVV.

Only a few counts were recorded for this clone. This sequence joins TRBV7-9 and TRBJ2-3; tentatively, D is TRBD2 (6 bases). Germline loops: CDR1 SEHNR, CDR2 FQNEAQ (reference sequence). The V end was cut by 0 bases, the J end by 2 bases, with 15 bases between. The CDR3 is 17 residues long. CDR3 protein: CASSLARGSPDTDTQYF. The CDR3 nucleotides read TGTGCCAGCAGCTTAGCGCGGGGTAGTCCAGACACAGATACGCAGTATTTT.

The table lists this clone with a few counts. The chain links TRBV20-1 to TRBJ1-2; D possibly corresponds to TRBD1 (6 bases). The CDR3 is 10 residues long. Trimming removed 3 bases from V and 10 bases from J, with 9 bases in between. The germline V gene encodes CDR1 DFQATT and CDR2 SNEGSKA (reference sequence). CDR3 nucleotide sequence: TGCAGTGCTAGGAGGGACACCTACACCTTC. Amino acids: CSARRDTYTF.

The chain couples TRBV7-9 to TRBJ1-2; D uncertain. The CDR3 is 13 residues long. Germline V gene sequence: CDR1 SEHNR, CDR2 FQNEAQ (reference sequence). Trimming pared 6 bases from V and 8 bases from J, leaving 16 bases between. CDR3 sequence: CASRPPRGPGYTF. CDR3 nucleotides: TGTGCCAGCAGACCCCCCCGGGGTCCCGGCTACACCTTC.

V gene TRBV6-5 combines with J gene TRBJ1-2; weak D call: TRBD1 (6 bases). Germline CDR1 MNHEY, CDR2 SVGAGI. Deletions cut 8 bases from V and 4 bases from J, with 14 bases between. The CDR3 contains 13 residues. The CDR3 region has the DNA TGTGCCAGCGGGACGTCGGGGGCCTATGGCTACACCTTC. This gives the protein CASGTSGAYGYTF.

This rearrangement joins TRBV19 to TRBJ2-7, with 9 nucleotides matching TRBD1. Germline values: CDR1 LNHDA, CDR2 SQIVND (reference sequence). The trim removed 5 bases at V and 3 bases at J, leaving 11 bases unmatched. The length of the CDR3 is 16 residues. DNA for the CDR3: TGTGCCAGTAGTCTTCCCCCCGGGACAGGGAGCTACGAGCAGTACTTC. It specifies CASSLPPGTGSYEQYF. Based on the CDR3 plus reference TRBV19 and TRBJ2-7, the full variable domain is DGGITQSPKYLFRKEGQNVTLSCEQNLNHDAMYWYRQDPGQGLRLIYYSQIVNDFQKGDIAEGYSVSREKKESFPLTVTSAQKNPTAFYLCASSLPPGTGSYEQYFGPGTRLTVT.

The rearrangement joins TRBV9 to TRBJ2-3, with D possibly matching TRBD1 (6 bases). CDR1 is SGDLS, CDR2 YYNGEE, per germline. The CDR3 has 16 residues. V lost 2 bases to trimming and J lost 2 bases, with 15 bases between them. CDR3 in DNA: TGTGCCAGCAGCGTTCCCCGGGACACGTCCACAGATACGCAGTATTTT. Its translation is CASSVPRDTSTDTQYF.

The chain recombines TRBV5-4 with TRBJ2-5, with 7 bases aligning to TRBD2. CDR3 length equals 18 residues. Germline-derived CDR1 and CDR2 are SGHNT and YYREEE (reference sequence). Unmatched junction bases numbered 15, after V lost 0 bases and J lost 4 bases. CDR3 amino acids: CASSLEPGGPRKRETQYF. The CDR3 DNA sequence: TGTGCCAGCAGCTTGGAGCCGGGAGGACCGAGGAAGAGAGAGACCCAGTACTTC.

This clone was found once. The rearrangement links TRBV15 to TRBJ2-6; the D is unclear. The V end was cut by 2 bases, the J end by 0 bases, with 5 bases between. The CDR3 loop spans 15 amino acids. Germline loops: CDR1 LNHNV, CDR2 YYDKDF (reference sequence). CDR3 nucleotides: TGTGCCACCAGCAGATCTAGCTCTGGGGCCAACGTCCTGACTTTC. Protein product: CATSRSSSGANVLTF. Full variable domain (missing parts from reference TRBV15 and TRBJ2-6): DAMVIQNPRYQVTQFGKPVTLSCSQTLNHNVMYWYQQKSSQAPKLLFHYYDKDFNNEADTPDNFQSRRPNTSFCFLDIRSPGLGDTAMYLCATSRSSSGANVLTFGAGSRLTVL.

V gene TRBV7-6 combines with J gene TRBJ2-3; 15 bases fit TRBD2. The CDR3 runs 17 residues. The J segment lost 8 bases and the V segment lost 5 bases, leaving 11 bases of the junction unmatched. The germline V gene has CDR1 SGHVS and CDR2 FNYEAQ. CDR3 in DNA: TGTGCCAGCAGCCTCGGGACTAGCGGGAGGCATGGGGGTACGCAGTATTTT. This encodes CASSLGTSGRHGGTQYF.

V gene TRBV7-9 combines with J gene TRBJ2-7, with D tentatively TRBD1 (6 bases). Looked up from germline, CDR1 is SEHNR and CDR2 is FQNEAQ (reference sequence). Deletions cut 5 bases from V and 7 bases from J, with 15 bases between. The CDR3 is made up of 13 amino acids. The CDR3 loop reads CASSTQGLSEQYF. The CDR3 DNA sequence: TGTGCCAGCAGCACGCAGGGGTTAAGTGAGCAGTACTTC.

This rearrangement joins TRBV2 to TRBJ1-5, with D unresolved. V lost 4 bases, J lost 3 bases, and 10 bases lay in between. This CDR3 contains 14 residues. Germline CDR1 is SNHLY and CDR2 is FYNNEI. Here the CDR3 reads CASSAGRFNQPQHF. The CDR3, as DNA: TGTGCCAGCAGTGCCGGGAGGTTCAATCAGCCCCAGCATTTT.

This clone was seen only once. The genes are TRBV6-5 and TRBJ1-1; perhaps TRBD1 as D (5 bases). From germline, CDR1 is MNHEY and CDR2 SVGAGI. The CDR3 sequence is 12 residues long. The V end lost 2 bases, the J end lost 7 bases, and 8 bases lay between the germline ends. This CDR3 reads CASSYRDGEAFF. CDR3 DNA sequence: TGTGCCAGCAGTTACAGGGACGGTGAAGCTTTCTTT.

The chain employs TRBV6-5 and TRBJ2-7; 9 positions match TRBD1. The CDR3 is 15 residues long. CDR1 and CDR2 from the germline V gene are MNHEY and SVGAGI. The V segment lost 2 bases and the J segment 4 bases; nucleotides outside the gene matches: 6. Here the CDR3 DNA reads TGTGCCAGCAGTTACGGGACAGGGTGGGGTTACGAGCAGTACTTC. Translating it yields CASSYGTGWGYEQYF.

The chain joins TRBV27 to TRBJ2-3; 9 bases are a match to TRBD2. CDR1 and CDR2 from the germline V gene are MNHEY and SMNVEV (reference sequence). The CDR3 is made up of 16 amino acids. After removal of 7 bases from V and 5 bases from J, the junction contained 13 bases not matched to a gene. The CDR3 sequence: CASIPLWASGEDTQYF. In DNA form, the CDR3 reads TGTGCCAGCATCCCTCTGTGGGCTAGCGGGGAAGATACGCAGTATTTT.

This chain joins TRBV7-9 and TRBJ1-1; 8 bases map to TRBD1. The CDR3 has 14 residues. After removal of 2 bases from V and 5 bases from J, the junction contained 4 bases not matched to a gene. Germline lookup yields CDR1 SEHNR and CDR2 FQNEAQ (reference sequence). The CDR3 protein is CASSLQGAVTEAFF. CDR3 bases: TGTGCCAGCAGCTTACAGGGGGCCGTAACTGAAGCTTTCTTT.

The chain has TRBV12-2 and TRBJ1-5; TRBD1 reflects the table's D call only, with no check against the DNA. TRBV12-2 constitutes a pseudogene. This CDR3 spans 15 amino acids. This CDR3 is CASRLDEAGGILQHF. In DNA, the CDR3 is TGTGCAAGTCGCTTAGATGAGGCAGGGGGCATTCTCCAGCATTTT.

In nucleotides, the CDR3 is TGCGCCAGCAGCTTGGCTGGTTTGACGGATGAAAAACTGTTTTTT. Its translation: CASSLAGLTDEKLFF. V is TRBV5-1 and J is TRBJ1-4, with D unclear. This CDR3 region has 15 residues. V lost 0 bases and J 6 bases, leaving 12 bases between the germline ends. CDR1 is SGHRS, CDR2 YFSETQ, per germline.

The V call is TRBV27, the J call TRBJ2-3; unclear D gene. Trimming took off 4 bases at V and 6 bases at J, with 5 bases between the two ends. Looked up from germline, CDR1 is MNHEY and CDR2 is SMNVEV (reference sequence). The CDR3 is made up of 11 amino acids. CDR3 protein: CASSSEDTQYF. The CDR3 nucleotides read TGTGCCAGCAGTTCTGAGGATACGCAGTATTTT.

This clone was seen only once. The chain carries TRBV6-6 and TRBJ2-3; the D gene could be TRBD1 or TRBD2 (5 bases each). The CDR3 extends over 15 amino acids. CDR1 is MNHNY, CDR2 SVGAGI, per germline (reference sequence). V gave up 2 bases and J gave up 0 bases, with 9 bases separating them. This chain's CDR3 is CASSYRDQSTDTQYF. In DNA, the CDR3 is TGTGCCAGCAGTTACCGGGACCAGAGCACAGATACGCAGTATTTT.

This clone was observed once. The chain has TRBV11-2 and TRBJ2-7; 8 bases align to TRBD2. CDR1 and CDR2 (germline): SGHAT, FQNNGV. The CDR3 is 15 amino acids. Germline trimming cut 0 bases from V and 2 bases from J; bases unmatched to any gene: 3. In DNA, the CDR3 is TGTGCCAGCAGCTTAGAAGGGACTAGTACCTACGAGCAGTACTTC. It specifies CASSLEGTSTYEQYF.

The chain joins TRBV10-3 to TRBJ1-2, with 10 bases fitting TRBD1. Germline CDR1 ENHRY, CDR2 SYGVKD. The ends lost 11 bases at V and 4 bases at J; junction bases unmatched: 19. The CDR3 consists of 17 residues. The CDR3: CAVHQGPRQGASYGYTF. The CDR3 region has the DNA TGTGCCGTACACCAGGGACCCCGACAGGGGGCGAGCTATGGCTACACCTTC.

J is TRBJ1-4 and V is TRBV5-4; 9 bases match TRBD1. Trimming cost V 0 bases and J 7 bases; bases outside gene matches: 4. The CDR3 length is 15 residues. CDR1 is SGHNT and CDR2 is YYREEE in the germline V gene (reference sequence). The CDR3: CASSLGTGEGEKLFF. Here the CDR3 DNA reads TGTGCCAGCAGCTTGGGGACAGGGGAGGGTGAAAAACTGTTTTTT.